Presented here are 15 T cell receptor beta chains from one specimen sequenced in a study of control samples from healthy donors and cancer patients (dated by TCRdb to 2019 to 2021). The library was generated by the immunoSEQ multiplex PCR assay. Entries here come from immuneACCESS through TCRdb and include only in-frame sequences with V and J called. Some clones fail to appear in such tables; in the studies checked, an unresolved V gene covers under half of the shortfall, and the cause of the remainder is unknown. Here the sample has about 80,000 clones; 91% occur a single time. Jointly, the top ten make up approximately 15% of the sample. Sequenced input: blood. All receptors derive from a man aged 50-60 years in good health.

V and J are TRBV12-5 and TRBJ1-2; D uncertain. V lost 6 bases to trimming and J lost 4 bases, with 15 bases between them. The CDR3 runs to 14 residues. CDR1 is LGHNT, CDR2 FRNRAP, per germline. In nucleotides, the CDR3 is TGTGCTAGTGGGAGTTGGTCGGGCGGCTATGGCTACACCTTC. It translates to CASGSWSGGYGYTF.

The rearrangement uses TRBV7-9 and TRBJ2-1; D is unclear. V lost 1 base, J lost 4 bases, and 5 bases lay in between. CDR1 is SEHNR, CDR2 FQNEAQ, per germline (reference sequence). This CDR3 has 13 residues. CDR3 protein: CASSLGQYNEQFF. The CDR3 DNA reads TGTGCCAGCAGCTTAGGTCAGTACAATGAGCAGTTCTTC.

The chain combines TRBV2 with TRBJ2-7; TRBD2 might be the D (6 bases). The CDR3 spans 14 residues. With 6 bases removed from V and 3 bases from J, the gap between germline ends came to 15 bases. The germline CDR1 and CDR2 sequences are SNHLY and FYNNEI. The CDR3 sequence: CASSANVGGYEQYF. CDR3 nucleotides: TGTGCCAGCAGCGCAAATGTCGGGGGCTACGAGCAGTACTTC.

This rearrangement joins TRBV10-3 to TRBJ1-5, with 9 bases lining up with TRBD1. J gave up 1 base and V 6 bases, and 1 base lay outside the gene matches. CDR1 and CDR2 from the germline V gene are ENHRY and SYGVKD. The length of the CDR3 is 14 residues. In DNA, the CDR3 is TGTGCCATCAGGGGACAGGGCAGCAATCAGCCCCAGCATTTT. It codes for CAIRGQGSNQPQHF.

The rearrangement joins TRBV29-1 to TRBJ1-1; D is uncertain. The length of the CDR3 is 14 residues. Germline V gene data show CDR1 as SQVTM and CDR2 as ANQGSEA. V was shortened by 4 bases and J by 0 bases, with 12 bases between the two germline ends. CDR3 DNA sequence: TGCAGCGTTGGATCGGTGATGGTGAACACTGAAGCTTTCTTT. Translation: CSVGSVMVNTEAFF.

The chain has TRBV4-1 and TRBJ2-3, with TRBD2 identical over 9 bases. There are 16 residues in the CDR3. Unmatched junction bases numbered 9, after V lost 5 bases and J lost 3 bases. CDR1 and CDR2 (germline): MGHRA, YSYEKL. This chain's CDR3 is CASSDILAGMTDTQYF. DNA of the CDR3: TGCGCCAGCAGCGACATTCTAGCGGGGATGACAGATACGCAGTATTTT.

This sequence joins TRBV7-9 and TRBJ1-2, with D tentatively TRBD1 (5 bases). Trimming cost V 2 bases and J 8 bases, with 18 bases left between them. Germline CDR1 reads SEHNR; CDR2 reads FQNEAQ (reference sequence). This CDR3 is 15 amino acids long. CDR3 sequence (DNA): TGTGCCAGCAGCTTAACCCCCCAGAGGGGCGAAGGCTACACCTTC. It translates to CASSLTPQRGEGYTF.

V and J are TRBV19 and TRBJ2-1; D might be TRBD2 (6 bases). The CDR3 is made up of 16 amino acids. V lost 1 base to trimming and J lost 0 bases, with 10 bases between them. Germline V lookup: CDR1 LNHDA, CDR2 SQIVND (reference sequence). Written as DNA, the CDR3 is TGTGCCAGTAGTATAGGATGGGGGGACTCCTACAATGAGCAGTTCTTC. Translated: CASSIGWGDSYNEQFF.

The chain employs TRBV9 and TRBJ1-6; D is possibly TRBD1 (5 bases). This CDR3 is built from 17 residues. Trimming pared 3 bases from V and 7 bases from J, leaving 20 bases between. Germline-derived CDR1 and CDR2 are SGDLS and YYNGEE. The CDR3 region has the DNA TGTGCCAGCAGCGAGTTCCCCAGACAGAACTTCAATTCACCCCTCCACTTT. This encodes CASSEFPRQNFNSPLHF.

The chain recombines TRBV27 with TRBJ1-1; possibly TRBD1 for D (6 bases). Germline assignment: CDR1 MNHEY and CDR2 SMNVEV (reference sequence). The CDR3 extends over 16 amino acids. V was cut by 2 bases and J by 3 bases, with 16 bases left in between. CDR3 protein: CASSLKGARGDTEAFF. The CDR3, as DNA: TGTGCCAGCAGTTTAAAGGGAGCGAGGGGGGACACTGAAGCTTTCTTT.

The rearrangement uses TRBV19 and TRBJ2-2, with D perhaps matching TRBD2 (7 bases). With 7 bases removed from V and 6 bases from J, the gap between germline ends came to 18 bases. Germline V CDR1 and CDR2: LNHDA, SQIVND (reference sequence). The CDR3 loop spans 15 amino acids. The CDR3, as DNA: TGTGCCAGTACCAAGACAGGAGCGGGATCCGGGGAGCTGTTTTTT. The encoded protein is CASTKTGAGSGELFF.

The chain recombines TRBV3-1 (or the pseudogene TRBV3-2) with TRBJ1-3, with a weak D call TRBD1 (6 bases). CDR1 is LGHDT and CDR2 is YNNKEL in the germline V gene (reference sequence). The CDR3 spans 14 residues. V lost 1 base and J lost 4, with 8 bases in between. CDR3 in DNA: TGTGCCAGCAGCCAAGCAGGGGTCGGAAACACCATATATTTT. It codes for CASSQAGVGNTIYF.

The chain combines TRBV24-1 with TRBJ1-1; D is unresolved. The CDR3 spans 13 residues. Between the trimmed V and J ends, which lost 7 bases and 7 bases, there was a span of 15 bases. Per germline, CDR1 KGHDR and CDR2 SFDVKD. The CDR3 spells CATRYLGLLEAFF. As DNA, the CDR3 is TGTGCCACCAGGTATTTAGGGCTTCTTGAAGCTTTCTTT.

The chain links TRBV7-9 to TRBJ2-3; perhaps D is TRBD1 or TRBD2 (7 bases each). V was clipped by 1 base and J by 10 bases, with 21 bases between them. CDR1 is SEHNR, CDR2 FQNEAQ, per germline (reference sequence). The CDR3 runs 16 residues. This CDR3 is CASSLGTGGTEGAQYF. The CDR3 nucleotides are TGTGCCAGCAGCTTAGGGACCGGGGGGACAGAAGGGGCGCAGTATTTT. The full variable domain, rest sourced from reference TRBV7-9 and TRBJ2-3, is DTGVSQNPRHKITKRGQNVTFRCDPISEHNRLYWYRQTLGQGPEFLTYFQNEAQLEKSRLLSDRFSAERPKGSFSTLEIQRTEQGDSAMYLCASSLGTGGTEGAQYFGPGTRLTVL.

V and J are TRBV18 and TRBJ2-7, with D possibly matching TRBD1 (5 bases). CDR1 and CDR2 (germline): KGHSH, LQKENI. V dropped 3 bases and J dropped 7 bases, with 16 bases sitting between them. The CDR3 spans 14 residues. This chain's CDR3 is CASSPGLPPLEQYF. The CDR3 DNA follows: TGTGCCAGCTCACCGGGGCTCCCCCCTCTGGAGCAGTACTTC.